One sample yielded the 21 T cell receptor beta chains listed below, sequenced in a study of shared T cell receptors in the human thymus. Profiled with immunoSEQ multiplex PCR; TCRdb holds only in-frame clones, not every one. The sample holds 55,000 to 75,000 clones, nearly 95% seen once. The sample comprised thymocytes. Receptors were obtained from a human donor.

The chain has TRBV19 and TRBJ2-6; no reliable D call. Trimming took off 1 base at V and 1 base at J, with 8 bases between the two ends. This CDR3 contains 16 residues. Per the germline V gene, CDR1 is LNHDA and CDR2 is SQIVND (reference sequence). The CDR3 nucleotides read TGTGCCAGTAGTATAGGACGGAATTCTGGGGCCAACGTCCTGACTTTC. It codes for CASSIGRNSGANVLTF.

CDR3 in amino acids: CASSIGPDRVRETQYF. The DNA of the CDR3 is TGTGCCAGCAGCATCGGTCCCGACAGGGTGCGGGAGACCCAGTACTTC. The genes are TRBV11-2 and TRBJ2-5, with TRBD1 matching over 7 bases. The CDR3 is 16 amino acids. Looked up from germline, CDR1 is SGHAT and CDR2 is FQNNGV. V trimming: 5 bases; J trimming: 5 bases; junction bases outside the gene matches: 14.

J is TRBJ2-7 and V is TRBV5-1, with 7 bases matching TRBD2. Germline V CDR1 and CDR2: SGHRS, YFSETQ. The J segment lost 2 bases and the V segment lost 4 bases, leaving 15 bases of the junction unmatched. The CDR3 totals 17 residues. CDR3 residues: CASSEYAVGLITYEQYF. The CDR3, as DNA: TGCGCCAGCAGCGAGTATGCGGTGGGACTAATAACCTACGAGCAGTACTTC.

The gene calls are TRBV9 and TRBJ2-2; TRBD2 agrees at 10 bases. This CDR3 has 18 residues. The germline V gene has CDR1 SGDLS and CDR2 YYNGEE. The ends lost 0 bases at V and 6 bases at J; junction bases unmatched: 11. This CDR3 is CASSVVPAGGIYAGELFF. CDR3 nucleotide sequence: TGTGCCAGCAGCGTAGTTCCAGCGGGGGGGATCTACGCCGGGGAGCTGTTTTTT.

V and J are TRBV4-3 and TRBJ2-1; D gene uncertain. This CDR3 has 17 amino acids. Germline-derived CDR1 and CDR2 are LGHNA and YSLEER. V shed 2 bases and J shed 5 bases, with 19 bases lying between them. The CDR3 loop is CASSQPSSSEKNNEQFF. The DNA of the CDR3 is TGCGCCAGCAGCCAACCTTCGAGTTCAGAAAAGAACAATGAGCAGTTCTTC.

J is TRBJ1-3 and V is TRBV19, with a weak D call TRBD1 (6 bases). The CDR3 is 14 residues long. Trimming removed 5 bases at V and 3 bases at J, with 11 bases between. Per the germline V gene, CDR1 is LNHDA and CDR2 is SQIVND (reference sequence). CDR3 protein: CASSSGAYGNTIYF. In nucleotides, the CDR3 is TGTGCCAGTAGTTCAGGGGCATATGGAAACACCATATATTTT.

This clone was observed a single time. This rearrangement joins TRBV9 to TRBJ2-7, with 9 bases lining up with TRBD1. V gave up 3 bases and J gave up 4 bases; unmatched junction bases: 5. Germline CDR1 and CDR2: SGDLS and YYNGEE. This CDR3 is 14 amino acids long. CDR3 DNA: TGTGCCAGCAGCGACCGGACAGGGGCTTACGAGCAGTACTTC. Amino acid sequence: CASSDRTGAYEQYF.

The chain combines TRBV9 with TRBJ1-6; D not resolved. V lost 0 bases to trimming and J lost 8 bases, with 15 bases between them. The CDR3 is 16 residues long. The germline gives CDR1 SGDLS, CDR2 YYNGEE. The CDR3 DNA reads as TGTGCCAGCAGCGTAGCCGGGGAGTTTTGGTATTCACCCCTCCACTTT. Its translation is CASSVAGEFWYSPLHF.

This clone was observed once. This rearrangement joins TRBV28 to TRBJ2-2; 10 bases match TRBD1. V lost 3 bases to trimming and J lost 4 bases; unmatched junction nucleotides: 5. The CDR3 is made up of 16 amino acids. CDR1 is MDHEN, CDR2 SYDVKM, per germline. CDR3 protein: CASSFRQGAGTGELFF. CDR3 in DNA: TGTGCCAGCAGTTTCCGACAGGGGGCTGGCACCGGGGAGCTGTTTTTT.

This rearrangement joins TRBV18 to TRBJ1-5; maybe TRBD1 (5 bases). The CDR3 has 17 residues. CDR1 and CDR2 (germline): KGHSH, LQKENI. The V gene lost 3 bases and the J gene lost 5 bases, with 20 bases spanning the gap. The chain's CDR3 is CASSPSGYRGKDQPQHF. The DNA for the CDR3 is TGTGCCAGCTCACCTTCAGGGTATCGGGGAAAGGATCAGCCCCAGCATTTT.

The chain combines TRBV28 with TRBJ1-2, with 7 bases fitting TRBD1. The CDR3 spans 16 residues. Germline lookup yields CDR1 MDHEN and CDR2 SYDVKM. Trimming took 3 bases from V and 2 from J; bases not matched to a gene: 9. CDR3 DNA sequence: TGTGCCAGCAGTTTCCCTACACAGGGGTCGAACTATGGCTACACCTTC. Translation: CASSFPTQGSNYGYTF.

This sequence joins TRBV7-9 and TRBJ1-1; 9 bases are shared with TRBD1. Per germline, CDR1 SEHNR and CDR2 FQNEAQ (reference sequence). The trim removed 5 bases at V and 7 bases at J, leaving 11 bases unmatched. The CDR3 length is 15 residues. The CDR3 loop is CASSPDRTGDVEAFF. The CDR3 coding sequence is TGTGCCAGCAGCCCCGATCGGACAGGGGACGTTGAAGCTTTCTTT.

The chain combines TRBV15 with TRBJ2-2; 7 positions match TRBD1. The V and J ends lost 11 bases and 4 bases, in that order; junction bases with no gene match: 16. The CDR3 sequence is 16 residues long. In germline, CDR1 is LNHNV, CDR2 YYDKDF (reference sequence). CDR3 sequence reads: CAAQQPTGSLTGELFF. In DNA, the CDR3 is TGTGCCGCCCAACAACCGACAGGGTCGCTCACCGGGGAGCTGTTTTTT.

This chain links TRBV27 with TRBJ2-5; D is uncertain. The CDR3 is made up of 13 amino acids. V was clipped by 10 bases and J by 1 base, with 13 bases between them. Germline CDR1 MNHEY, CDR2 SMNVEV (reference sequence). The CDR3 spells CATSSRAQETQYF. The DNA for the CDR3 is TGTGCCACCTCCTCTAGGGCCCAAGAGACCCAGTACTTC.

The V and J genes are TRBV14 and TRBJ2-1, with TRBD2 matching 9 bases. Per the germline V gene, CDR1 is SGHDN and CDR2 is FVKESK. Trimming at V came to 0 bases and at J to 8 bases, leaving 8 bases not matched to a gene. CDR3 length: 16 residues. CDR3 nucleotide sequence: TGTGCCAGCAGCCAAGAACAGCAGCGGGGGGATCATGAGCAGTTCTTC. This codes for CASSQEQQRGDHEQFF.

The rearrangement uses TRBV12-5 and TRBJ2-1, with 7 bases aligning to TRBD1. V dropped 2 bases and J dropped 9; count of bases not matched to a gene: 4. Germline loops: CDR1 LGHNT, CDR2 FRNRAP. The CDR3 loop spans 13 amino acids. In DNA, the CDR3 is TGTGCTAGTGGTTTGAGTAGGGGGCGTGAGCAGTTCTTC. Translating gives CASGLSRGREQFF.

The V call is TRBV5-1, the J call TRBJ1-1, with TRBD1 matching 12 bases. The CDR3 loop spans 17 amino acids. V gave up 4 bases and J gave up 3 bases; unmatched junction bases: 10. Germline V CDR1 and CDR2: SGHRS, YFSETQ. In nucleotides, the CDR3 is TGCGCCAGCAGCGGGACAGGGGGCGCAGGTTATGACACTGAAGCTTTCTTT. Translation gives CASSGTGGAGYDTEAFF.

This chain links TRBV7-6 with TRBJ2-3, with D perhaps TRBD1 (6 bases). CDR1 SGHVS and CDR2 FNYEAQ come from the germline V gene. This CDR3 contains 13 residues. V was clipped by 1 base and J by 6 bases, with 8 bases between them. The DNA for the CDR3 is TGTGCCAGCAGCTTAGTGACAGGTGATACGCAGTATTTT. The encoded protein is CASSLVTGDTQYF.

The chain combines TRBV29-1 with TRBJ1-1; 7 bases align to TRBD1. Germline assignment: CDR1 SQVTM and CDR2 ANQGSEA. The V gene end was trimmed by 3 bases and the J gene end by 0 bases; junction bases not matched to a gene: 13. This CDR3 contains 17 residues. Here the CDR3 reads CSVEDSGTEPMNTEAFF. For the CDR3, the DNA is TGCAGCGTTGAGGACTCCGGGACAGAGCCCATGAACACTGAAGCTTTCTTT.

V gene TRBV28 combines with J gene TRBJ2-7; D is possibly TRBD1 (6 bases). The CDR3 sequence is 14 residues long. V was clipped by 8 bases and J by 2 bases, with 16 bases between them. Germline-derived CDR1 and CDR2 are MDHEN and SYDVKM. CDR3 coding DNA: TGTGCCAGCGGGGGTCCAGGGGTAACCTACGAGCAGTACTTC. This codes for CASGGPGVTYEQYF. The whole variable domain, remainder taken from reference TRBV28 and TRBJ2-7, is DVKVTQSSRYLVKRTGEKVFLECVQDMDHENMFWYRQDPGLGLRLIYFSYDVKMKEKGDIPEGYSVSREKKERFSLILESASTNQTSMYLCASGGPGVTYEQYFGPGTRLTVT.

In this sample, this clone turned up once. V and J are TRBV6-1 and TRBJ1-4, with TRBD1 matching over 7 bases. CDR1 is MNHNS, CDR2 SASEGT, per germline. V lost 6 bases and J lost 8; bases outside the gene matches: 9. The CDR3 loop spans 14 amino acids. CDR3 DNA: TGTGCCAGCAGACGATTGGACAGGTGGGAAAAACTGTTTTTT. Amino acids: CASRRLDRWEKLFF.